The 25 T cell receptor gamma chains below were found in one sample sequenced in a study of gamma-delta chains in newborns, infants, children. TCRdb fed the reads to CATT. The sample shows around 560 gamma-chain clones, roughly 36% of them seen only once. Sequencing input: blood. The receptors were gathered from a child who was a newborn, infant or young child, either healthy, febrile or measles-vaccinated (not recorded which).

In the case of this clone: Mismatch with germline at one junction end may stem from a read error. The genes are TRGV4 and TRGJP1. TCRdb offers no J gene call, so here the DNA was matched to germline to obtain one. CDR1 and CDR2 (germline): EGSTGY, YDSYTSSV. The length of the CDR3 is 11 residues. The CDR3 here is CATWDGWFKIF. DNA for the CDR3: TGTGCCACATGGGATGGTTGGTTCAAGATATTT.

The J gene went uncalled, whereas the V gene is TRGV9. The CDR3 covers 18 residues. Germline loops: CDR1 GITISATS, CDR2 ISYDGTV (reference sequence). The CDR3 coding sequence is TGTGCCTTGTGGGAGGTGAAGGTTCAAGAGTTGGGCAAAAAAATCAGGGTATTT. This sequence encodes CALWEVKVQELGKKIRVF.

To note about this clone: A read error may produce the germline difference seen at one junction end. The chain employs TRGV9 and TRGJP. Here the J gene was assigned by germline matching of the DNA, as TCRdb has none. Germline V gene sequence: CDR1 GITISATS, CDR2 ISYDGTV (reference sequence). There are 17 residues in the CDR3. CDR3 region: CALREVLQELGKKIKVF. The DNA for the CDR3 is TGTGCCTTGCGGGAGGTGCTGCAAGAGTTGGGCAAAAAAATCAAGGTATTT.

As regards this clone: The junction departs from the called germline gene at one end, perhaps through a read error. Other nucleotide sequences in the sample specify the same CDR3. The chain carries TRGV9 and TRGJP. Because TCRdb records no J gene, it was assigned here through a match of the DNA to germline. CDR3 length equals 17 residues. CDR1 GITISATS and CDR2 ISYDGTV come from the germline V gene (reference sequence). CDR3 DNA: TGTGCCCTGTGGGAGCCGAGCAAAGAATTGGGCAAAAAAATCAAGGTATTT. It yields the protein CALWEPSKELGKKIKVF.

Comments on this clone: The same CDR3 arises from other DNA sequences in this sample as well. The chain employs TRGV9 and TRGJP. The J gene is not listed in TCRdb, so it was assigned here from a DNA match to germline. The junction had 2 bases not matched to a gene; V was cut back by 1 base and J by 5 bases. The CDR3 has 16 amino acids. Germline V gene sequence: CDR1 GITISATS, CDR2 ISYDGTV (reference sequence). CDR3 sequence: CALWEVEELGKKIKVF. CDR3 bases: TGTGCCTTGTGGGAGGTAGAAGAGTTGGGCAAAAAAATCAAGGTATTT.

This clone is judged large (0.1 to 1%). The rearrangement uses TRGV9 and TRGJP. In the absence of a J gene in TCRdb, the DNA was matched to germline to assign it here. V dropped 5 bases and J dropped 5; count of bases not matched to a gene: 3. This CDR3 is 15 amino acids long. From germline, CDR1 is GITISATS and CDR2 ISYDGTV (reference sequence). The CDR3 coding sequence is TGTGCCTTGTGGGGTGAAGAGTTGGGCAAAAAAATCAAGGTATTT. Its protein product is CALWGEELGKKIKVF.

A remark on this clone: This may arise from a read error, as a much more abundant clone is one base away. The chain employs TRGV9 and TRGJP. No J segment appears in TCRdb, so it was assigned here by matching the sequence to germline. Trimming took 8 bases from V and 3 from J; bases not matched to a gene: 1. The CDR3 contains 14 residues. Germline CDR1 and CDR2: GITISATS and ISYDGTV (reference sequence). The CDR3 DNA sequence: TGTGCCTTGTTGCAAGAGTTGGGCAAAAAAATCAAGGTATTT. Protein sequence: CALLQELGKKIKVF.

Concerning this clone: Other nucleotide sequences in the sample specify the same CDR3. The V and J genes are TRGV9 and TRGJP. Since TCRdb gives no J gene, matching the DNA to germline was used here to assign it. The germline V gene encodes CDR1 GITISATS and CDR2 ISYDGTV (reference sequence). This CDR3 has 14 residues. With 5 bases clipped from V and 6 bases from J, the junction kept 1 base outside the gene matches. CDR3 in DNA: TGTGCCTTGTGGGCAGAGTTGGGCAAAAAAATCAAGGTATTT. Its protein product is CALWAELGKKIKVF.

This clone turned up a few times. V usage is TRGV9 and J usage is TRGJP1. Matching the DNA to germline supplied the J gene, which TCRdb does not give. The CDR3 runs 14 residues. V was pared by 0 bases and J by 7 bases, with 5 bases of the junction left unmatched. The germline CDR1 and CDR2 sequences are GITISATS and ISYDGTV (reference sequence). CDR3 region: CALWEVLGGWFKIF. The CDR3 nucleotides read TGTGCCTTGTGGGAGGTGTTAGGTGGTTGGTTCAAGATATTT.

This clone has just one count. Being one base from a much bigger clone, this may be a read error. The chain employs TRGV9 and TRGJP. In the absence of a J gene in TCRdb, the DNA was matched to germline to assign it here. CDR3 length: 17 residues. CDR1 and CDR2 from the germline V gene are GITISATS and ISYDGTV (reference sequence). CDR3 sequence reads: CALWEVPQEVGKKIKVF. The CDR3 DNA reads TGTGCCTTGTGGGAGGTGCCACAAGAGGTGGGCAAAAAAATCAAGGTATTT.

This clone is judged large (0.1 to 1%). Other DNA sequences from this sample encode an identical CDR3 as well. V and J are TRGV9 and TRGJP. The J gene, not given by TCRdb, was assigned here from a germline match of the nucleotide sequence. Trimming removed 4 bases from V and 5 bases from J; junction bases left unmatched: 2. The CDR3 covers 15 residues. Looked up from germline, CDR1 is GITISATS and CDR2 is ISYDGTV (reference sequence). In DNA, the CDR3 is TGTGCCTTGTGGGAAAAAGAGTTGGGCAAAAAAATCAAGGTATTT. It codes for CALWEKELGKKIKVF.

In regard to this clone: Since a much larger clone is just one base distant, this may be a read error. The chain employs TRGV9 and TRGJP. No J gene was available from TCRdb, and it was assigned here by a germline match of the DNA. This CDR3 has 15 residues. Germline CDR1 GITISATS, CDR2 ISYDGTV (reference sequence). For the CDR3, the DNA is TGTGCCTTGTGGGTCCAAGGGTTGGGCAAAAAAATCAAGGTATTT. Protein sequence: CALWVQGLGKKIKVF.

For this clone: A much larger clone lies a single base off, so this may be a read error. No J gene was named, though the V gene is TRGV9. The CDR3 spans 12 residues. Germline loops: CDR1 GITISATS, CDR2 ISYDGTV (reference sequence). CDR3 in amino acids: CALWENYYNKLF. For the CDR3, the DNA is TGTGCCTTGTGGGAGAATTATTATAACAAACTCTTT.

V usage is TRGV9 and J usage is TRGJP1. Because TCRdb records no J gene, it was assigned here through a match of the DNA to germline. Germline V gene lookup returns CDR1 GITISATS and CDR2 ISYDGTV (reference sequence). J lost 0 bases, V lost 2 bases, and 6 bases had no gene match. This CDR3 region has 16 residues. The CDR3 protein is CALWEGGYTTGWFKIF. Written as DNA, the CDR3 is TGTGCCTTGTGGGAGGGAGGGTATACCACTGGTTGGTTCAAGATATTT.

This clone came up a few times. This could be a read error, since a much larger clone is one nucleotide away. In the same sample, other DNA sequences code for this CDR3. The chain couples TRGV9 to TRGJP. The J gene, not given by TCRdb, was assigned here from a germline match of the nucleotide sequence. Germline V lookup: CDR1 GITISATS, CDR2 ISYDGTV (reference sequence). The CDR3 covers 15 residues. With V trimmed by 3 bases and J by 6 bases, 2 bases remained unmatched. Here the CDR3 DNA reads TGTGCCTTGTGGGAGCGAGAGTTGGGCAAAAAAATCAAGGTATTT. It is translated as CALWERELGKKIKVF.

This clone was observed a handful of times. This chain uses TRGV9 with TRGJP. V lost 0 bases and J lost 13; bases outside the gene matches: 0. Germline CDR1 is GITISATS and CDR2 is ISYDGTV (reference sequence). There are 13 residues in the CDR3. This chain's CDR3 is CALWEVGKKIKVF. CDR3 nucleotides: TGTGCCTTGTGGGAGGTGGGCAAAAAAATCAAGGTATTT.

The chain is built from TRGV9 and TRGJP. No J gene is reported in TCRdb; it was inferred here by comparing the DNA with germline. The CDR3 sequence is 17 residues long. CDR1 is GITISATS and CDR2 is ISYDGTV in the germline V gene (reference sequence). With V trimmed by 3 bases and J by 4 bases, 6 bases remained unmatched. The chain's CDR3 is CALWERLQELGKKIKVF. CDR3 in DNA: TGTGCCTTGTGGGAGCGCCTCCAAGAGTTGGGCAAAAAAATCAAGGTATTT.

Of note for this clone: A junction boundary mismatches the germline segment, possibly from a read error. Other nucleotide sequences from this sample produce the same CDR3. This rearrangement joins TRGV9 to TRGJP. No J gene is reported in TCRdb; it was inferred here by comparing the DNA with germline. CDR1 is GITISATS, CDR2 ISYDGTV, per germline (reference sequence). CDR3 size: 17 residues. The CDR3 bases are TGCGCCTTGTGGGAGGTGCAGGGAGAGTTGGGCAAAAAAATCAAGGTATTT. This gives the protein CALWEVQGELGKKIKVF.

This clone was counted between two and nine times. The J gene went uncalled, whereas the V gene is TRGV9. Germline assignment: CDR1 GITISATS and CDR2 ISYDGTV (reference sequence). This CDR3 has 16 amino acids. The CDR3 nucleotides are TGTGCCTTGTGGGAGGTGCAAGAGGTGGGCAAAAAAATAAAGGTCTTT. Residues: CALWEVQEVGKKIKVF.

This clone has a single count. Compared with germline, one end of the junction differs, possibly owing to a read error. Other DNA sequences within the sample encode an identical CDR3. V is TRGV9 and J is TRGJP. Assignment of the J gene here rests on matching the DNA to germline, because TCRdb gives none. In germline, CDR1 is GITISATS, CDR2 ISYDGTV (reference sequence). The CDR3 contains 17 residues. CDR3 residues: CALWGVPQELGKKIKVF. The CDR3, as DNA: TGTGCCTTGTGGGGGGTGCCGCAAGAGTTGGGCAAAAAAATCAAGGTATTT.

By sample share, this clone is hyperexpanded. This may stem from a read error, because a much larger clone lies one nucleotide away. Other DNA sequences of this sample code for an identical CDR3. V and J are TRGV9 and TRGJP. Germline V gene sequence: CDR1 GITISATS, CDR2 ISYDGTV (reference sequence). The CDR3 length is 16 residues. V lost 0 bases to trimming and J lost 5 bases; unmatched junction nucleotides: 1. The CDR3 is CALWEVKELGKKIKVF. The CDR3 coding sequence is TGTGCCTTGTGGGAGGTGAAAGAGTTGGGCAAAAAAATCAAGGTATTT.

Remarks on this clone: A much larger clone lies one base from this, so it may be a read error. This sequence joins TRGV9 and TRGJP. The J gene was not available in TCRdb and was assigned here by matching the DNA to germline segments. Per the germline V gene, CDR1 is GITISATS and CDR2 is ISYDGTV (reference sequence). This CDR3 is 17 amino acids long. CDR3 protein: CALWEVPQELSKKIKVF. For the CDR3, the DNA is TGTGCCTTGTGGGAGGTGCCACAAGAGTTGAGCAAAAAAATCAAGGTATTT.

This clone was found a few times. This same CDR3 is encoded by further DNA sequences in the sample. The chain recombines TRGV9 with TRGJP. No J gene was available from TCRdb, and it was assigned here by a germline match of the DNA. V lost 4 bases to trimming and J lost 4 bases; unmatched junction nucleotides: 4. The CDR3 runs to 16 residues. Germline CDR1 GITISATS, CDR2 ISYDGTV (reference sequence). The CDR3 spells CALWESQELGKKIKVF. The DNA of the CDR3 is TGTGCCTTGTGGGAAAGCCAAGAGTTGGGCAAAAAAATCAAGGTATTT.

This clone has just a few counts. CDR3 protein: CATWDGPRYKKLF. CDR3 DNA: TGTGCCACCTGGGACGGGCCGCGATATAAGAAACTCTTT. The rearrangement uses TRGV2 and TRGJ1 or TRGJ2. Since TCRdb gives no J gene, matching the DNA to germline was used here to assign it. V shed 0 bases and J 7 bases; nucleotides not matched to a gene: 6. Germline V gene data show CDR1 as EGSNGY and CDR2 as YDSYNSKV. This CDR3 is 13 amino acids long.

As for this clone: This sample includes further DNA sequences coding for the same CDR3. The chain couples TRGV9 to TRGJP. TCRdb does not report a J gene; here it was assigned by matching the DNA to germline references. The CDR3 sequence is 17 residues long. V shed 3 bases and J 3 bases; nucleotides not matched to a gene: 5. Germline values: CDR1 GITISATS, CDR2 ISYDGTV (reference sequence). CDR3 in amino acids: CALWELPQELGKKIKVF. In nucleotides, the CDR3 is TGTGCCTTGTGGGAGCTACCGCAAGAGTTGGGCAAAAAAATCAAGGTATTT.